Listed below are T cell receptor beta chains from one sample, sequenced in a study of human T cells and chemical hapten exposure. Using its own MiXCR run on the RACE reads, TCRdb lists one record per CDR3 protein. The table includes some 100,000 distinct CDR3 sequences, 9.3% detected once. The material was whole blood, obtained in connection with sensitization to the hapten diphenylcyclopropenone (DPC). The receptors come from a woman aged 40 to 50 with alopecia areata. Some clones in this sample may be carry-over from other donors' samples. Each CDR3 is given with its conserved first and last residue.

v_call,cdr3_aa
TRBV28,CASSLFGHNNQPQHF
TRBV7-6,CASSSQSGTPGEQYF
TRBV7-6,CASSLASGDYEQYF
TRBV20-1,CSARDLAGERNTQYF
TRBV7-8,CASSSSTGGGTDTQYF
TRBV6-1,CASTRDRDNEQFF
TRBV2,CASSTPRLAGVYRAKNIQYF
TRBV12-2,CASRFDKDRDRGGHEQFF
TRBV20-1,CSARSPNTEAFF
TRBV6-5,CASSYSGHHEQYF
TRBV6-6,CASSKGQGAYEQYF
TRBV11-1,CASSLGDRGQETQYF
TRBV7-2,CASSRKRDQETQYF
TRBV2,CASTRQSNTGELFF
TRBV7-3,CASSPTGTTGELFF
TRBV7-2,CASSFNQGSNQLQHF
TRBV10-3,CAISVTSGRANEQFF
TRBV29-1,CSVGSTGNTIYF
TRBV9,CASSLGVLVSYNEQFF
TRBV15,CATSRDLVGYEQYF
TRBV11-3,CASSRDRLETQYF
TRBV6-2/TRBV6-3,CASSLRERGELFF
TRBV6-5,CASSYRGLLAFF
TRBV6-1,CASSGEVRDSPRGREKLFF
TRBV28,CASSLFYGVTDTQYF
TRBV5-1,CASALEGPYNEQFF
TRBV4-2,CASSQALAGVEGGELFF
TRBV6-6,CASSYIGRNNEKLFF
TRBV9,CASSRRQVGDTQYF
TRBV6-2/TRBV6-3,CASSYRAGANVLTF
TRBV11-2,CASSLDKGFPQETQYF
TRBV7-6,CASSLLGHGYTF
TRBV29-1,CSVVPWPGGTDTQYF
TRBV5-4,CASSVDSATNEKLFF
TRBV6-2/TRBV6-3,CASSPQGTTDTQYF
TRBV12-3/TRBV12-4,CASSLSASLGEQYF
TRBV19,CASSITSGESSYNEQFF
TRBV9,CASSPWTGEQYF
TRBV6-5,CASSYSGGGETQYF